The entry that follows covers one T cell receptor beta chain sequence. Random hexamers primed reverse transcription of roughly 0.5 to 1 ug RNA. TCRdb reprocessed the immunoSEQ multiplex PCR reads with MiXCR, giving one entry per CDR3 protein. The profile covers more than 250,000 distinct CDR3 sequences, with about 91% appearing a single time and 0.065% taken by the ten largest. This entry is derived from a study of CD8 T cells in Susac syndrome. The CDR3 has 11 amino acids. Trimming left V 1 base short and J 15 bases short, with 10 bases between. CDR1 is SGHTA and CDR2 is FQGTGA in the germline V gene.

The TCR comes from a human donor with multiple sclerosis. Source material: CD4+ T cells from PBMCs. The J gene is TRBJ2-1, the V gene TRBV7-3; maybe TRBD1 (6 bases). The CDR3 spells CASSLRGPLFF. The CDR3 DNA follows: TGTGCCAGCAGCTTAAGGGGGCCCCTGTTCTTC. The full variable domain, in which reference TRBV7-3 and TRBJ2-1 provide the parts outside the CDR3, is GAGVSQTPSNKVTEKGKYVELRCDPISGHTALYWYRQSLGQGPEFLIYFQGTGAADDSGLPNDRFFAVRPEGSVSTLKIQRTERGDSAVYLCASSLRGPLFFGPGTRLTVL.